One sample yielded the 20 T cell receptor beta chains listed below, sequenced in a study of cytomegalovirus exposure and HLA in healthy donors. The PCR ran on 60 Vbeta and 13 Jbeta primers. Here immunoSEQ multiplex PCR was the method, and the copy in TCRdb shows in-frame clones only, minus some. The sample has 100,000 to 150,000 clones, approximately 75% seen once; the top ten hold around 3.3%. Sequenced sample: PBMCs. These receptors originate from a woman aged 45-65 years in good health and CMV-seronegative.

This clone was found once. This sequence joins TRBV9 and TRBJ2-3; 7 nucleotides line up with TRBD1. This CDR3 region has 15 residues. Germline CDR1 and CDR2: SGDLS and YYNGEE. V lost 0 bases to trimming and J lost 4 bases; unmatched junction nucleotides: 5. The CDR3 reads CASSVASQGADTQYF. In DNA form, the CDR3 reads TGTGCCAGCAGCGTAGCTTCCCAGGGGGCAGATACGCAGTATTTT. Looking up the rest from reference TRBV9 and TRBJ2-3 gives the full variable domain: DSGVTQTPKHLITATGQRVTLRCSPRSGDLSVYWYQQSLDQGLQFLIQYYNGEERAKGNILERFSAQQFPDLHSELNLSSLELGDSALYFCASSVASQGADTQYFGPGTRLTVL.

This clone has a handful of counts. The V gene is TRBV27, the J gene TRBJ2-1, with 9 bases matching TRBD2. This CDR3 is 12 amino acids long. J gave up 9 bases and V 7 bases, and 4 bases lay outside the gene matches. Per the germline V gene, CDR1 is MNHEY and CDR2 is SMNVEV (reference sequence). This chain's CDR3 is CASKAGGIEQFF. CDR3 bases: TGTGCCAGCAAAGCGGGAGGCATTGAGCAGTTCTTC.

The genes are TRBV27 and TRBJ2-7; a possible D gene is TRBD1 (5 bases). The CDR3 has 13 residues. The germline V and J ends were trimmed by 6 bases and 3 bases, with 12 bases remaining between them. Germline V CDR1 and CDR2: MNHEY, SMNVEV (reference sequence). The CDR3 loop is CASRRQSDYEQYF. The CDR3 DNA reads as TGTGCCAGCAGGCGACAGTCCGACTACGAGCAGTACTTC.

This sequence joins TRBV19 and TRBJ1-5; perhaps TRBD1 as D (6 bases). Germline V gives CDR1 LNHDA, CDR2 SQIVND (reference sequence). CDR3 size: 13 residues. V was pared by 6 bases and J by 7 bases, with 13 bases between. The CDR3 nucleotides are TGTGCCAGTAGCCTGACAGGCCCACAGCCCCAGCATTTT. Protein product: CASSLTGPQPQHF.

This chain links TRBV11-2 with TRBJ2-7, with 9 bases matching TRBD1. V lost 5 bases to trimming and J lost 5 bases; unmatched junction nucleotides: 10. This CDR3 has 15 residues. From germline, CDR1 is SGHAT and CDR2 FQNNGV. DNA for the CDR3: TGTGCCAGCAGCGTCCCGGGACAGGGTCGCCACGAGCAGTACTTC. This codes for CASSVPGQGRHEQYF.

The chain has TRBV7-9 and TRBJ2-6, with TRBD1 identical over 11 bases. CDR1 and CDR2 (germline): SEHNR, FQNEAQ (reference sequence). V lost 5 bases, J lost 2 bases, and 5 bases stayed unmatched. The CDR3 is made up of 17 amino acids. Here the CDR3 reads CASSTRTGGAGANVLTF. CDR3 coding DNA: TGTGCCAGCAGCACCCGGACAGGGGGCGCTGGGGCCAACGTCCTGACTTTC.

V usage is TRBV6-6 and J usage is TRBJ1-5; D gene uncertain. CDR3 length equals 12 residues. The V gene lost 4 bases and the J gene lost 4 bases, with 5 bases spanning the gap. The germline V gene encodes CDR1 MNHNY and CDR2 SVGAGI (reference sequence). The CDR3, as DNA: TGTGCCAGCAGTTCGGTGAATCAGCCCCAGCATTTT. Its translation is CASSSVNQPQHF.

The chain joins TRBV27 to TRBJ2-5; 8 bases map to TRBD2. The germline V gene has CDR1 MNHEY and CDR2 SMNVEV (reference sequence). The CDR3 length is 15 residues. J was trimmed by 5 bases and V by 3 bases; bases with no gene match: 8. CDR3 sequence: CASSLSGGPVETQYF. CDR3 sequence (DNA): TGTGCCAGCAGTTTGTCGGGAGGGCCGGTCGAGACCCAGTACTTC.

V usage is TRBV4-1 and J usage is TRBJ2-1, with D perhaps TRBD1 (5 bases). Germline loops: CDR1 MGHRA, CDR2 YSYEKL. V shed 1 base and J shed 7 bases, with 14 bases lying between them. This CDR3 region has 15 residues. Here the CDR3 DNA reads TGCGCCAGCAGCCAAGTTCCCAGGGCTAAGAATGAGCAGTTCTTC. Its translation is CASSQVPRAKNEQFF.

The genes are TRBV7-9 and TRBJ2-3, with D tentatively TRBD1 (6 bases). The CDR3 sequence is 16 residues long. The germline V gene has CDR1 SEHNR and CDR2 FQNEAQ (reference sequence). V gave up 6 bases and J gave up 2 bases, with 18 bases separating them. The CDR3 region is CASRSRPQGITDTQYF. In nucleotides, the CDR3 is TGTGCCAGCAGGTCCAGACCCCAGGGGATCACAGATACGCAGTATTTT.

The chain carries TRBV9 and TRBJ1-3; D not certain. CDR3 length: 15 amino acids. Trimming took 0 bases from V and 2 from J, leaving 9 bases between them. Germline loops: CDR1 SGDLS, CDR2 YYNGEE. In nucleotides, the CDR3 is TGTGCCAGCAGCGTAGGAGGTTTTACTGGAAACACCATATATTTT. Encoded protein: CASSVGGFTGNTIYF.

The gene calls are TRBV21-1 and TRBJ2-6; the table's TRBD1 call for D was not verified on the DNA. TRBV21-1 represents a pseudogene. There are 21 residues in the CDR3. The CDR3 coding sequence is TGTGCCAGCAGCAAAGGGGCTTCACCGGGACAGGGGGTAGGTGGGGCCAACGTCCTGACTTTC. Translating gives CASSKGASPGQGVGGANVLTF.

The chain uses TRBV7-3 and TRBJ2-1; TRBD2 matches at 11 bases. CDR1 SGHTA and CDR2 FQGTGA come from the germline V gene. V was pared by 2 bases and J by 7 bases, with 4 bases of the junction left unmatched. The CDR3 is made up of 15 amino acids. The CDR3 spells CASSLELAGVNEQFF. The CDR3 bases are TGTGCCAGCAGCTTAGAACTAGCGGGAGTGAATGAGCAGTTCTTC.

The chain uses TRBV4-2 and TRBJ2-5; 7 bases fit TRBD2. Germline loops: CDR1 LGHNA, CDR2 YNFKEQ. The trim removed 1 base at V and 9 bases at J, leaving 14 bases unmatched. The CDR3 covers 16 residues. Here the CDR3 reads CASSQGSSGLEGAQYF. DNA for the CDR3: TGTGCCAGCAGCCAAGGGTCTAGCGGCCTGGAAGGGGCCCAGTACTTC.

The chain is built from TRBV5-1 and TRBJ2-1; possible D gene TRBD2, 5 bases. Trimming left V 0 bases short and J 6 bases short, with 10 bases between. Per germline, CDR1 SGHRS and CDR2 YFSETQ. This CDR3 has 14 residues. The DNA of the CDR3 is TGCGCCAGCAGCTTGGGAGGGCCTAGCAATGAGCAGTTCTTC. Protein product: CASSLGGPSNEQFF.

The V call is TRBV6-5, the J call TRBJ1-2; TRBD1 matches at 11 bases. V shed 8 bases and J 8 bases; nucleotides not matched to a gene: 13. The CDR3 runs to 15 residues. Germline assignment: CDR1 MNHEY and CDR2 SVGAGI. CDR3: CASADRGRAPSGYTF. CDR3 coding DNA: TGTGCCAGCGCGGACAGGGGGCGCGCCCCGTCCGGCTACACCTTC.

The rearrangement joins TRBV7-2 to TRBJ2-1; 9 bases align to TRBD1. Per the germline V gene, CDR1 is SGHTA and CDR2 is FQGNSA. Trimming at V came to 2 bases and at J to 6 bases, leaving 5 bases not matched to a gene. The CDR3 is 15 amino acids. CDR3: CASSLMRQGGNEQFF. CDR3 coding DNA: TGTGCCAGCAGCTTAATGCGACAGGGGGGCAATGAGCAGTTCTTC.

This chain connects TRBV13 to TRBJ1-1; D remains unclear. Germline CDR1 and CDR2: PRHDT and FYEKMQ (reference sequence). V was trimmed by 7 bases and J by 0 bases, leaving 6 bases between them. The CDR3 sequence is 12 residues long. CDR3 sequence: CASTGVNTEAFF. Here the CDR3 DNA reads TGTGCCAGCACGGGAGTGAACACTGAAGCTTTCTTT. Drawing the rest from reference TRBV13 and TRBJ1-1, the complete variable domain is AAGVIQSPRHLIKEKRETATLKCYPIPRHDTVYWYQQGPGQDPQFLISFYEKMQSDKGSIPDRFSAQQFSDYHSELNMSSLELGDSALYFCASTGVNTEAFFGQGTRLTVV.

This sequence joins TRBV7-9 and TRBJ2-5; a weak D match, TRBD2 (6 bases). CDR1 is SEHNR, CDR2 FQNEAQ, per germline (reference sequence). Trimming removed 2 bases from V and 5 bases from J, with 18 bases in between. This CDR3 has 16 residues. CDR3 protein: CASSLFIGGIGETQYF. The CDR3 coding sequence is TGTGCCAGCAGCTTATTTATTGGCGGGATTGGGGAGACCCAGTACTTC.

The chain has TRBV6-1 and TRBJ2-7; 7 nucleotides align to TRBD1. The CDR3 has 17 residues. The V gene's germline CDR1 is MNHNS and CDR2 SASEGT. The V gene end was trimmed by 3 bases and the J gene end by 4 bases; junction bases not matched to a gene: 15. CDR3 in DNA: TGTGCCAGCAGTGAGGTACAGGGGCCTAGTTCACCTTACGAGCAGTACTTC. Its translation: CASSEVQGPSSPYEQYF.